The 31 T cell receptor beta chains given below trace back to one sample, sequenced in a study of identical twins. One entry per CDR3 protein results from TCRdb running MiXCR on the 5' RACE reads. The repertoire holds just under 550,000 distinct CDR3 sequences, with around 15% as singletons. This sample was also put to use in a study of yellow fever vaccine responses in identical twins.

Sequencing used CD4+ T cells sorted from blood. The receptor set was obtained from a woman aged 18-29 years in good health.

The gene calls are TRBV4-2 and TRBJ2-3, with TRBD2 identical over 9 bases. The CDR3 has 16 amino acids. Per the germline V gene, CDR1 is LGHNA and CDR2 is YNFKEQ. The trim removed 1 base at V and 2 bases at J, leaving 4 bases unmatched. CDR3 DNA: TGTGCCAGCAGCCAAGCCCAGGGACTAGCCACAGATACGCAGTATTTT. Its translation is CASSQAQGLATDTQYF.

The count of this clonotype is one. The chain employs TRBV20-1 and TRBJ2-5; D gene uncertain. Trimming removed 3 bases at V and 7 bases at J, with 9 bases between. Germline CDR1 and CDR2: DFQATT and SNEGSKA (reference sequence). This CDR3 contains 11 residues. In DNA, the CDR3 is TGCAGTGCTAGGCAGGATGGGACCCAGTACTTC. Its protein is CSARQDGTQYF.

This clonotype was seen more than once but under ten times. The gene calls are TRBV5-1 and TRBJ2-3; TRBD2 matches at 7 bases. Germline V lookup: CDR1 SGHRS, CDR2 YFSETQ. The CDR3 length is 16 residues. With 6 bases clipped from V and 6 bases from J, the junction kept 16 bases outside the gene matches. The CDR3 sequence is CASNPMGGVGVDTQYF. DNA of the CDR3: TGCGCCAGCAACCCGATGGGGGGGGTAGGAGTGGATACGCAGTATTTT. The whole variable domain, remainder taken from reference TRBV5-1 and TRBJ2-3, is KAGVTQTPRYLIKTRGQQVTLSCSPISGHRSVSWYQQTPGQGLQFLFEYFSETQRNKGNFPGRFSGRQFSNSRSEMNVSTLELGDSALYLCASNPMGGVGVDTQYFGPGTRLTVL.

The chain combines TRBV10-3 with TRBJ2-1, with 11 bases that match TRBD2. This CDR3 comprises 17 residues. Germline V lookup: CDR1 ENHRY, CDR2 SYGVKD. Trimming cost V 0 bases and J 6 bases; bases outside gene matches: 7. CDR3 amino acids: CAISESLTSGSSNEQFF. In nucleotides, the CDR3 is TGTGCCATCAGTGAGTCGCTCACTAGCGGGAGTAGCAATGAGCAGTTCTTC.

This clonotype appeared a few times. The chain has TRBV20-1 and TRBJ1-2; D remains unclear. Trimming pared 0 bases from V and 4 bases from J, leaving 12 bases between. The CDR3 spans 14 residues. Germline V lookup: CDR1 DFQATT, CDR2 SNEGSKA (reference sequence). CDR3 sequence reads: CSAREGVATYGYTF. In DNA, the CDR3 is TGCAGTGCTAGAGAGGGCGTAGCGACCTATGGCTACACCTTC.

The chain is built from TRBV2 and TRBJ2-7, with D tentatively TRBD1 (6 bases). Per the germline V gene, CDR1 is SNHLY and CDR2 is FYNNEI. Trimming took off 6 bases at V and 12 bases at J, with 27 bases between the two ends. The CDR3 runs to 15 residues. The CDR3 DNA follows: TGTGCCAGCAGCGGACCCACATCTGACAGGAGTCCCCGGTACTTC. It is translated as CASSGPTSDRSPRYF. The whole variable domain, remainder taken from reference TRBV2 and TRBJ2-7, is EPEVTQTPSHQVTQMGQEVILRCVPISNHLYFYWYRQILGQKVEFLVSFYNNEISEKSEIFDDQFSVERPDGSNFTLKIRSTKLEDSAMYFCASSGPTSDRSPRYFGPGTRLTVT.

This chain uses TRBV28 with TRBJ2-7; 8 bases map to TRBD1. The CDR3 contains 15 residues. Germline CDR1 reads MDHEN; CDR2 reads SYDVKM. Trimming at V came to 5 bases and at J to 2 bases, leaving 8 bases not matched to a gene. This CDR3 is CASSPPTGAPYEQYF. The DNA of the CDR3 is TGTGCCAGCAGTCCCCCGACAGGGGCCCCCTACGAGCAGTACTTC.

Only a few counts were recorded for this clonotype. The chain recombines TRBV5-1 with TRBJ2-5; 12 nucleotides match TRBD2. CDR3 size: 14 residues. Trimming took 5 bases from V and 3 from J; bases not matched to a gene: 2. The V gene's germline CDR1 is SGHRS and CDR2 YFSETQ. CDR3 nucleotide sequence: TGCGCCAGCAGGCGACTAGCGGGAGAAGAGACCCAGTACTTC. Translated: CASRRLAGEETQYF.

V and J are TRBV11-1 and TRBJ2-1, with 8 positions matching TRBD2. CDR3 length equals 19 residues. Germline V gene data show CDR1 as SGHAT and CDR2 as FQDESV (reference sequence). J lost 5 bases, V lost 1 base, and 16 bases had no gene match. In DNA form, the CDR3 reads TGTGCCAGCAGCTTAGTAGTCCTAGCGGGTGGAAAGATCGACAATGAGCAGTTCTTC. Translated, it gives CASSLVVLAGGKIDNEQFF.

The J gene is TRBJ2-1, the V gene TRBV7-2, with TRBD2 identical over 8 bases. The ends lost 5 bases at V and 10 bases at J; junction bases unmatched: 10. Germline V gene lookup returns CDR1 SGHTA and CDR2 FQGNSA. The CDR3 is 14 residues long. The CDR3 region is CASSPHGGVGEQFF. The CDR3, as DNA: TGTGCCAGCAGCCCCCACGGGGGGGTTGGGGAGCAGTTCTTC.

This clonotype was counted only a few times. The gene calls are TRBV29-1 and TRBJ2-7, with 7 positions matching TRBD2. Per germline, CDR1 SQVTM and CDR2 ANQGSEA. V gave up 4 bases and J gave up 4 bases; unmatched junction bases: 4. This CDR3 region has 12 residues. The CDR3 region is CSVATGGYEQYF. The CDR3 coding sequence is TGCAGCGTTGCCACCGGGGGGTACGAGCAGTACTTC.

This clonotype was observed a handful of times. The chain employs TRBV12-3 or TRBV12-4 and TRBJ2-1; 7 nucleotides match TRBD2. The CDR3 extends over 15 amino acids. Trimming cost V 5 bases and J 6 bases; bases outside gene matches: 10. The CDR3 DNA reads as TGTGCCAGCAGTCCTCTAGCGGCTCACGGCAATGAGCAGTTCTTC. Translation gives CASSPLAAHGNEQFF.

This clonotype has just a few counts. The genes are TRBV6-4 and TRBJ2-3; TRBD2 aligns across 9 bases. The CDR3 spans 15 residues. The V segment lost 5 bases and the J segment 7 bases; nucleotides outside the gene matches: 10. Germline CDR1 is MRHNA and CDR2 is SNTAGT. The CDR3 coding sequence is TGTGCCAGCAGTCCCACCGGGACTAGCTTTAATACGCAGTATTTT. This gives the protein CASSPTGTSFNTQYF.

This clonotype was counted between two and nine times. The chain carries TRBV7-9 and TRBJ1-1, with D unresolved. Trimming left V 0 bases short and J 4 bases short, with 6 bases between. The CDR3 spans 13 residues. Germline-derived CDR1 and CDR2 are SEHNR and FQNEAQ (reference sequence). Here the CDR3 reads CASSLAPVTEAFF. The CDR3 DNA is TGTGCCAGCAGCTTAGCGCCTGTCACTGAAGCTTTCTTT.

This clonotype was seen a handful of times. The rearrangement uses TRBV21-1 and TRBJ2-7; TRBD2, the D gene given by the table, was not confirmed from the DNA. TRBV21-1 is a documented pseudogene. The CDR3 consists of 16 residues. This CDR3 is CASSNSAASLPYEQYV. The CDR3 DNA reads as TGTGCCAGCAGCAACTCAGCGGCCTCCCTTCCCTACGAGCAGTACGTC.

The table lists this clonotype with a few counts. The J gene is TRBJ2-1, the V gene TRBV2; 9 positions match TRBD1. The germline V gene encodes CDR1 SNHLY and CDR2 FYNNEI. This CDR3 comprises 15 residues. Trimming took 6 bases from V and 8 from J; bases not matched to a gene: 11. The DNA for the CDR3 is TGTGCCAGCAGGTCCGGGACAGGGAGTAGGCATGAGCAGTTCTTC. This encodes CASRSGTGSRHEQFF. The full variable domain, rest sourced from reference TRBV2 and TRBJ2-1, is EPEVTQTPSHQVTQMGQEVILRCVPISNHLYFYWYRQILGQKVEFLVSFYNNEISEKSEIFDDQFSVERPDGSNFTLKIRSTKLEDSAMYFCASRSGTGSRHEQFFGPGTRLTVL.

V is TRBV20-1 and J is TRBJ2-2; 8 bases align to TRBD2. The CDR3 is 14 amino acids. Germline V lookup: CDR1 DFQATT, CDR2 SNEGSKA (reference sequence). The J segment lost 7 bases and the V segment lost 3 bases, leaving 7 bases of the junction unmatched. The CDR3 region is CSASRGGRGGELFF. The CDR3 DNA follows: TGCAGTGCTAGCCGGGGGGGCCGCGGCGGGGAGCTGTTTTTT.

The rearrangement uses TRBV6-1 and TRBJ2-3; D might be TRBD2 (6 bases). Germline V gene sequence: CDR1 MNHNS, CDR2 SASEGT. Deletions cut 10 bases from V and 1 base from J, with 18 bases between. The CDR3 covers 15 residues. In DNA form, the CDR3 reads TGTGCCACAGGGTCCGGGGGTGGGGGCACAGATACGCAGTATTTT. Residues: CATGSGGGGTDTQYF.

J is TRBJ2-1 and V is TRBV4-1; 7 positions agree with TRBD1. V was pared by 0 bases and J by 6 bases, with 5 bases of the junction left unmatched. The CDR3 is 15 residues long. CDR1 is MGHRA and CDR2 is YSYEKL in the germline V gene. The CDR3 DNA is TGCGCCAGCAGCCAAGACGGGCCAGGGGGCAATGAGCAGTTCTTC. It is translated as CASSQDGPGGNEQFF.

This clonotype was observed a handful of times. V usage is TRBV6-1 and J usage is TRBJ2-7; no reliable D call. Germline lookup yields CDR1 MNHNS and CDR2 SASEGT. V was clipped by 0 bases and J by 3 bases, with 12 bases between them. The CDR3 is 15 residues long. The CDR3 here is CASSEAIVTDYEQYF. Written as DNA, the CDR3 is TGTGCCAGCAGTGAAGCAATTGTTACAGACTACGAGCAGTACTTC.

This clonotype occurred many times. The chain is built from TRBV29-1 and TRBJ2-1; TRBD2 might be the D (5 bases). The CDR3 runs to 13 residues. V lost 6 bases and J lost 5, with 14 bases in between. Germline V lookup: CDR1 SQVTM, CDR2 ANQGSEA. The CDR3 region is CSVRAETDNEQFF. CDR3 in DNA: TGCAGCGTCCGAGCGGAGACCGACAATGAGCAGTTCTTC.

The chain links TRBV7-9 to TRBJ1-5; TRBD1 matches 7 bases. Germline V gene sequence: CDR1 SEHNR, CDR2 FQNEAQ (reference sequence). Unmatched junction bases numbered 7, after V lost 5 bases and J lost 3 bases. The CDR3 covers 15 residues. The CDR3 reads CASSQGGGLNQPQHF. In DNA form, the CDR3 reads TGTGCCAGCAGCCAGGGGGGAGGGCTCAATCAGCCCCAGCATTTT.

This clonotype has more than one count but fewer than ten. The V and J genes are TRBV28 and TRBJ1-5; the D is unclear. V was clipped by 7 bases and J by 6 bases, with 10 bases between them. The CDR3 has 12 residues. Germline CDR1 is MDHEN and CDR2 is SYDVKM. Here the CDR3 reads CASTPRGQPQHF. CDR3 bases: TGTGCCAGCACCCCTCGGGGTCAGCCCCAGCATTTT.

This clonotype was seen more than once but under ten times. The rearrangement uses TRBV3-1 and TRBJ2-7; unclear D gene. Trimming took 0 bases from V and 2 from J, leaving 14 bases between them. Germline V gene data show CDR1 as LGHDT and CDR2 as YNNKEL (reference sequence). The CDR3 consists of 16 residues. The DNA of the CDR3 is TGTGCCAGCAGCCAAGATCTAACTACCGCAGCCTACGAGCAGTACTTC. Its translation is CASSQDLTTAAYEQYF.

The sample holds a few counts of this clonotype. The chain joins TRBV27 to TRBJ2-4; 9 nucleotides match TRBD2. Trimming at V came to 3 bases and at J to 6 bases, leaving 9 bases not matched to a gene. The CDR3 has 16 amino acids. CDR1 and CDR2 from the germline V gene are MNHEY and SMNVEV (reference sequence). CDR3 bases: TGTGCCAGCAGTTTGAAAGCGGGAGGAGGGGTAAACATTCAGTACTTC. As protein: CASSLKAGGGVNIQYF.

The table lists this clonotype with a few counts. This rearrangement joins TRBV10-3 to TRBJ2-3; D possibly corresponds to TRBD2 (5 bases). Trimming pared 7 bases from V and 0 bases from J, leaving 8 bases between. Germline CDR1 ENHRY, CDR2 SYGVKD. The CDR3 contains 13 residues. The CDR3 spells CAIKRGSTDTQYF. The CDR3 DNA follows: TGTGCCATCAAGAGAGGGAGCACAGATACGCAGTATTTT.

This clonotype was counted between two and nine times. The chain couples TRBV9 to TRBJ1-1, with D unresolved. Germline V gene sequence: CDR1 SGDLS, CDR2 YYNGEE. The ends were cut back, 4 bases at V and 0 bases at J, with 13 bases in the middle. This CDR3 region has 15 residues. For the CDR3, the DNA is TGTGCCAGCAGCCTCGATTCAGCGGTGAACACTGAAGCTTTCTTT. This translates into CASSLDSAVNTEAFF.

The sample holds a few counts of this clonotype. The DNA of the CDR3 is TGCAGCGTTCTTCGGGGGACAGGGGGAGAGACCCAGTACTTC. Translated: CSVLRGTGGETQYF. The gene calls are TRBV29-1 and TRBJ2-5; 11 bases match TRBD1. CDR3 size: 14 residues. Germline values: CDR1 SQVTM, CDR2 ANQGSEA. With 5 bases clipped from V and 4 bases from J, the junction kept 6 bases outside the gene matches.

This clonotype was counted a few times. J is TRBJ1-3 and V is TRBV7-9, with D perhaps TRBD1 (5 bases). Trimming removed 8 bases at V and 1 base at J, with 6 bases between. The germline V gene has CDR1 SEHNR and CDR2 FQNEAQ (reference sequence). This CDR3 comprises 12 residues. CDR3 in amino acids: CASGTSGNTIYF. The CDR3 DNA sequence: TGTGCCAGCGGGACTTCTGGAAACACCATATATTTT. The full variable domain, rest sourced from reference TRBV7-9 and TRBJ1-3, is DTGVSQNPRHKITKRGQNVTFRCDPISEHNRLYWYRQTLGQGPEFLTYFQNEAQLEKSRLLSDRFSAERPKGSFSTLEIQRTEQGDSAMYLCASGTSGNTIYFGEGSWLTVV.

This clonotype was detected a few times. The rearrangement joins TRBV7-8 to TRBJ2-1; 8 bases match TRBD2. The germline V gene has CDR1 SGHVS and CDR2 FQNEAQ. The ends lost 4 bases at V and 5 bases at J; junction bases unmatched: 7. The CDR3 has 15 residues. CDR3 amino acids: CASSYSGTRNNEQFF. In DNA, the CDR3 is TGTGCCAGCAGCTACTCCGGGACTAGGAACAATGAGCAGTTCTTC. Drawing the rest from reference TRBV7-8 and TRBJ2-1, the complete variable domain is GAGVSQSPRYKVAKRGQDVALRCDPISGHVSLFWYQQALGQGPEFLTYFQNEAQLDKSGLPSDRFFAERPEGSVSTLKIQRTQQEDSAVYLCASSYSGTRNNEQFFGPGTRLTVL.

This sequence joins TRBV20-1 and TRBJ2-3, with TRBD1 matching over 10 bases. This CDR3 is 19 amino acids long. CDR1 is DFQATT and CDR2 is SNEGSKA in the germline V gene (reference sequence). With V trimmed by 0 bases and J by 2 bases, 14 bases remained unmatched. The CDR3 sequence: CSARDLDRGLGNPTDTQYF. The CDR3 DNA reads as TGCAGTGCTAGAGATCTCGACAGGGGGCTTGGCAATCCCACAGATACGCAGTATTTT.